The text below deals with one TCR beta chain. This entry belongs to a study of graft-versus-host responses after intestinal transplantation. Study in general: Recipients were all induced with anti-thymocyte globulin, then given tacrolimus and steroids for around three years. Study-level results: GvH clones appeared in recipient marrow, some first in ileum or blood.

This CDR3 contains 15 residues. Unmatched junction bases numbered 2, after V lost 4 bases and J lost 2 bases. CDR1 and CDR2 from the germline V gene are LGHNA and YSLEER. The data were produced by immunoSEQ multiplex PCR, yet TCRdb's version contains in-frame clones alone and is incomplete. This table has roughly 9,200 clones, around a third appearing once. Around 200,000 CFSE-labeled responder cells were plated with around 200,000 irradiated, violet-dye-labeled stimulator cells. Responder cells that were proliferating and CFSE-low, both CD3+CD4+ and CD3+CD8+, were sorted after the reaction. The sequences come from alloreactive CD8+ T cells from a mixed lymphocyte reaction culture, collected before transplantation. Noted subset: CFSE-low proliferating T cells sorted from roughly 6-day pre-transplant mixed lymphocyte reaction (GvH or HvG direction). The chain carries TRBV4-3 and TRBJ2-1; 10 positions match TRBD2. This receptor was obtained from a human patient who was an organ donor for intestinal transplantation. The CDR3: CASSPTSGTYNEQFF. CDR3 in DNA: TGCGCCAGCAGCCCCACTAGCGGGACCTACAATGAGCAGTTCTTC.